This T cell receptor beta chain appears in the sequencing data of a study of blood T cell repertoires in COVID-19. Study context: The United States, Italy and Spain were the sources of the acute and convalescent COVID-19 samples. T cells, B-cell-depleted T cells, or PBMCs supplied cDNA or gDNA.

The authors' processing: Nucleated cell counts were estimated from reference gene primer amplification. Sequenced by immunoSEQ multiplex PCR; TCRdb stores in-frame clones only, minus some. That table is the source of V, J and clone size, and D and trimming were worked out from the DNA. The sample holds roughly 92,000 clones, less than 95% seen once. The CDR3 consists of 14 residues. Per the germline V gene, CDR1 is SGHDN and CDR2 is FVKESK. Trimming took off 2 bases at V and 3 bases at J, with 9 bases between the two ends. The specimen was peripheral blood. This receptor was taken from a man aged 45-65 years with acute or convalescent COVID-19. This rearrangement joins TRBV14 to TRBJ2-3, with D maybe TRBD2 (5 bases). Here the CDR3 reads CASSQKRGTDTQYF. CDR3 bases: TGTGCCAGCAGCCAAAAACGCGGGACAGATACGCAGTATTTT.